A single sample is the source of the 15 T cell receptor beta chains below, sequenced in a study of shared clonotypes between healthy human individuals (TCRdb year 2020). The method behind the library was the immunoSEQ multiplex PCR assay. The table was pulled from immuneACCESS by TCRdb, which kept in-frame rearrangements only. Such tables lose some clones; where checked, under half of the loss comes from unresolved V genes, and the rest has no known cause. This sample lists some 1,400,000 clones; about 96% were detected once. More than 0.9% of the sample rests with the top ten. The sample was naive CD4+ T cells sorted from blood. The label giving this sample's cell subset or site can be read as: CD45RA+ positively selected. The receptors were sampled from a man in his thirties or forties in good health.

The chain couples TRBV9 to TRBJ2-7; the match to TRBD2 covers 13 bases. This CDR3 has 17 residues. The junction had 14 bases not matched to a gene; V was cut back by 4 bases and J by 7 bases. From germline, CDR1 is SGDLS and CDR2 YYNGEE. The CDR3 region is CASSFPGLAGPSPEQYF. The CDR3 bases are TGTGCCAGCAGCTTTCCGGGACTAGCGGGACCATCCCCAGAGCAGTACTTC.

V gene TRBV2 combines with J gene TRBJ2-7, with TRBD1 as a possible D gene (6 bases). The germline V gene encodes CDR1 SNHLY and CDR2 FYNNEI. The V and J ends lost 7 bases and 0 bases respectively, with 13 bases between them. The CDR3 runs to 14 residues. The CDR3 nucleotides are TGTGCCAGCATTCGGGACACCCCCTCCTACGAGCAGTACTTC. It yields the protein CASIRDTPSYEQYF.

This chain connects TRBV2 to TRBJ2-1; D unclear. This CDR3 is built from 16 residues. The germline CDR1 and CDR2 sequences are SNHLY and FYNNEI. Trimming removed 1 base from V and 3 bases from J, with 13 bases in between. The CDR3 sequence is CASSEGAADDYNEQFF. For the CDR3, the DNA is TGTGCCAGCAGTGAAGGGGCGGCAGACGACTACAATGAGCAGTTCTTC.

The chain joins TRBV7-2 to TRBJ2-3; 9 bases are a match to TRBD2. The CDR3 is 17 amino acids. Germline values: CDR1 SGHTA, CDR2 FQGNSA. The junction had 9 bases not matched to a gene; V was cut back by 5 bases and J by 0 bases. The CDR3 spells CASSGPGLAISTDTQYF. The CDR3 DNA reads as TGTGCCAGCAGCGGACCGGGACTAGCAATAAGCACAGATACGCAGTATTTT. Full variable domain (missing parts from reference TRBV7-2 and TRBJ2-3): GAGVSQSPSNKVTEKGKDVELRCDPISGHTALYWYRQSLGQGLEFLIYFQGNSAPDKSGLPSDRFSAERTGGSVSTLTIQRTQQEDSAVYLCASSGPGLAISTDTQYFGPGTRLTVL.

J is TRBJ2-5 and V is TRBV5-4; 9 bases match TRBD1. Germline V CDR1 and CDR2: SGHNT, YYREEE (reference sequence). This CDR3 comprises 16 residues. After removal of 4 bases from V and 2 bases from J, the junction contained 9 bases not matched to a gene. This CDR3 is CASSLPGQGLQETQYF. The CDR3 nucleotides read TGTGCCAGCAGCCTGCCCGGACAGGGGCTACAAGAGACCCAGTACTTC.

Concerning this clone itself: The junction shows a germline mismatch at one end, possibly a read error. The rearrangement links TRBV5-4 to TRBJ2-5; D gene unclear. Germline values: CDR1 SGHNT, CDR2 YYREEE (reference sequence). The CDR3 runs to 11 residues. In DNA, the CDR3 is TGTGCCAGCACCTTGCTGGGGACCCAGTACTTC. Its translation is CASTLLGTQYF.

The chain is built from TRBV5-6 and TRBJ1-1; D is ambiguous. Trimming took off 2 bases at V and 6 bases at J, with 11 bases between the two ends. Germline-derived CDR1 and CDR2 are SGHDT and YYEEEE. The CDR3 is 13 amino acids. CDR3 sequence: CASSFNLRAEAFF. The CDR3 DNA is TGTGCCAGCAGCTTTAACCTACGAGCTGAAGCTTTCTTT. The variable domain in full, completed from reference TRBV5-6 and TRBJ1-1, reads DAGVTQSPTHLIKTRGQQVTLRCSPKSGHDTVSWYQQALGQGPQFIFQYYEEEERQRGNFPDRFSGHQFPNYSSELNVNALLLGDSALYLCASSFNLRAEAFFGQGTRLTVV.

In this sample, this clone turned up once. This rearrangement joins TRBV5-6 to TRBJ1-1; 11 bases fit TRBD1. CDR3 length equals 16 residues. Germline V CDR1 and CDR2: SGHDT, YYEEEE. V shed 2 bases and J 5 bases; nucleotides not matched to a gene: 8. Here the CDR3 DNA reads TGTGCCAGCAGCTTTAAGTTAGGGACAGGGGGTACTGAAGCTTTCTTT. Translated, it gives CASSFKLGTGGTEAFF.

This clone was picked up one time. The chain is built from TRBV6-6 and TRBJ2-7, with 12 bases matching TRBD1. Germline CDR1 is MNHNY and CDR2 is SVGAGI (reference sequence). There are 14 residues in the CDR3. Germline trimming cut 4 bases from V and 5 bases from J; bases unmatched to any gene: 3. As DNA, the CDR3 is TGTGCCAGCAGTTGGGGGACAGGGGGCCACGAGCAGTACTTC. Protein product: CASSWGTGGHEQYF.

This clone occurred a few times. Other DNA sequences in the same sample also yield this CDR3. The chain is built from TRBV5-4 and TRBJ2-1; TRBD2 matches 12 bases. V shed 4 bases, J shed 2 bases, and the junction held 1 base outside the gene matches. This CDR3 is built from 15 residues. CDR1 SGHNT and CDR2 YYREEE come from the germline V gene (reference sequence). The CDR3 DNA follows: TGTGCCAGCAGCCGGACTAGCGGGACCTACAATGAGCAGTTCTTC. Its protein is CASSRTSGTYNEQFF.

V is TRBV11-2 and J is TRBJ2-7; D is unclear. The V end lost 6 bases, the J end lost 5 bases, and 17 bases lay between the germline ends. The CDR3 totals 14 residues. Germline CDR1 SGHAT, CDR2 FQNNGV. CDR3 protein: CASSGHLKPHEQYF. Written as DNA, the CDR3 is TGTGCCAGCAGTGGCCACTTAAAACCCCACGAGCAGTACTTC.

The genes are TRBV7-2 and TRBJ2-7; 7 bases line up with TRBD2. Germline V gives CDR1 SGHTA, CDR2 FQGNSA. Losses at the gene ends were 3 bases for V and 2 bases for J; bases not matched to a gene: 7. The CDR3 length is 15 residues. The CDR3 nucleotides are TGTGCCAGCAGCTTTAGAACTAGCGCCACCTACGAGCAGTACTTC. Translation gives CASSFRTSATYEQYF.

J is TRBJ2-5 and V is TRBV5-1; TRBD2 aligns across 10 bases. J gave up 3 bases and V 4 bases, and 12 bases lay outside the gene matches. The CDR3 contains 17 residues. The germline V gene encodes CDR1 SGHRS and CDR2 YFSETQ. The CDR3 nucleotides read TGCGCCAGCAGCAAAAGAGGACAGCGGGAGGGGAAAGAGACCCAGTACTTC. Protein product: CASSKRGQREGKETQYF.

The chain links TRBV7-2 to TRBJ2-1; 10 nucleotides match TRBD2. J lost 8 bases, V lost 4 bases, and 8 bases had no gene match. CDR1 and CDR2 (germline): SGHTA, FQGNSA. The CDR3 is 15 amino acids. The CDR3 spells CASSSASGSGDEQFF. In DNA form, the CDR3 reads TGTGCCAGCAGCTCGGCTAGCGGGAGTGGCGATGAGCAGTTCTTC.

V gene TRBV2 combines with J gene TRBJ2-3; 7 bases are a match to TRBD2. The CDR3 is 16 amino acids. V shed 1 base, J shed 1 base, and the junction held 5 bases outside the gene matches. In germline, CDR1 is SNHLY, CDR2 FYNNEI. CDR3 in DNA: TGTGCCAGCAGTGAAGGTCGGGGGAGGGGCACAGATACGCAGTATTTT. Residues: CASSEGRGRGTDTQYF.